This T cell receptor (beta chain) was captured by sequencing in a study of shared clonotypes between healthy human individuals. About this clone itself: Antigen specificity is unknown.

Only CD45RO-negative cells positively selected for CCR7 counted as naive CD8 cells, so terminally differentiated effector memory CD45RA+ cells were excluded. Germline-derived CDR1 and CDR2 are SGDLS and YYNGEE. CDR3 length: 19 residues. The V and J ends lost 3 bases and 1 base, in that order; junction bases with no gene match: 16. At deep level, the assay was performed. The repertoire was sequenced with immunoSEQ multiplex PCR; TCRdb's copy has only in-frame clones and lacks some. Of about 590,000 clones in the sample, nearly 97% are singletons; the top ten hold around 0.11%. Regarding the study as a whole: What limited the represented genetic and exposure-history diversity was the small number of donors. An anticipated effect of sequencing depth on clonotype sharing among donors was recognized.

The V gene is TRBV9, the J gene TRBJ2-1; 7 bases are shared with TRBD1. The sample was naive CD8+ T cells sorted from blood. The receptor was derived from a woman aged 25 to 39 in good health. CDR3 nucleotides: TGTGCCAGCAGCGAACCTCTGAATGAGGGGGCTAAATCCTACAATGAGCAGTTCTTC. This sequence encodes CASSEPLNEGAKSYNEQFF.